The 8 T cell receptor beta chains given below trace back to one sample, sequenced in a study of T cells in tuberculosis. Measured with immunoSEQ multiplex PCR; TCRdb has only the in-frame clones, and not every one. The table lists about 88,000 clones, roughly 93% of them singletons, with approximately 2% in the top ten. After thawing and overnight rest, PBMC were stained with GMM-loaded CD1B tetramer, viability dye and anti-CD3 for sorting. C32 glucose monomycolate from Rhodococcus equi was loaded onto the CD1B tetramers. The sequencing input was CD1b-GMM tetramer-negative cells sorted from PBMCs. The origin of the receptors is an adult woman with latent tuberculosis.

CDR3 DNA sequence: TGTGCCAGCAGCGAACAGGGAAACTATGGCTACACCTTC. Encoded protein: CASSEQGNYGYTF. The chain carries TRBV7-2 and TRBJ1-2, with D possibly TRBD1 on 6 matching bases. V dropped 5 bases and J dropped 2 bases, with 9 bases sitting between them. Per the germline V gene, CDR1 is SGHTA and CDR2 is FQGNSA. The CDR3 consists of 13 residues.

V is TRBV5-1 and J is TRBJ1-1, with D possibly matching TRBD1 (6 bases). CDR3 length equals 16 residues. V dropped 0 bases and J dropped 4 bases, with 16 bases sitting between them. CDR1 is SGHRS and CDR2 is YFSETQ in the germline V gene. The CDR3 spells CASSLASPTGSTEAFF. In DNA, the CDR3 is TGCGCCAGCAGCTTGGCCTCCCCGACAGGTAGCACTGAAGCTTTCTTT.

V usage is TRBV29-1 and J usage is TRBJ2-2; weak D call: TRBD1 (5 bases). Germline V gene data show CDR1 as SQVTM and CDR2 as ANQGSEA. The CDR3 covers 14 residues. The V end lost 3 bases, the J end lost 2 bases, and 10 bases lay between the germline ends. In DNA, the CDR3 is TGCAGCGTTGATTCCCAGGGAAACACCGGGGAGCTGTTTTTT. It codes for CSVDSQGNTGELFF.

This sequence joins TRBV15 and TRBJ1-1, with a weak D call TRBD1 (6 bases). The V end was cut by 5 bases, the J end by 5 bases, with 15 bases between. Germline V gene sequence: CDR1 LNHNV, CDR2 YYDKDF (reference sequence). The CDR3 is made up of 14 amino acids. CDR3 nucleotides: TGTGCCACCAGCGTCACCAGACAGGCAACTGAAGCTTTCTTT. Protein: CATSVTRQATEAFF.

This clone was detected once. The V call is TRBV2, the J call TRBJ1-1, with 10 positions matching TRBD1. J gave up 5 bases and V 4 bases, and 4 bases lay outside the gene matches. Germline CDR1 and CDR2: SNHLY and FYNNEI. The CDR3 is made up of 14 amino acids. DNA for the CDR3: TGTGCCAGCAGTGTGACAGGGGGCGGGACTGAAGCTTTCTTT. It codes for CASSVTGGGTEAFF. The complete variable domain, with remaining parts taken from reference TRBV2 and TRBJ1-1, reads EPEVTQTPSHQVTQMGQEVILRCVPISNHLYFYWYRQILGQKVEFLVSFYNNEISEKSEIFDDQFSVERPDGSNFTLKIRSTKLEDSAMYFCASSVTGGGTEAFFGQGTRLTVV.

This chain links TRBV7-2 with TRBJ1-2; D gene uncertain. Germline V gene sequence: CDR1 SGHTA, CDR2 FQGNSA. The CDR3 extends over 13 amino acids. V gave up 3 bases and J gave up 5 bases, with 10 bases separating them. The CDR3 sequence is CASSFLRLYGYTF. CDR3 in DNA: TGTGCCAGCAGCTTTCTCCGGTTATATGGCTACACCTTC.

The genes are TRBV7-2 and TRBJ1-1, with D maybe TRBD1 (6 bases). Germline CDR1 is SGHTA and CDR2 is FQGNSA. V lost 3 bases, J lost 4 bases, and 15 bases lay in between. The CDR3 totals 15 residues. The CDR3 sequence: CASSFTIEGGTEAFF. DNA for the CDR3: TGTGCCAGCAGCTTTACAATTGAAGGGGGCACTGAAGCTTTCTTT.

The chain combines TRBV9 with TRBJ1-3; D not certain. Looked up from germline, CDR1 is SGDLS and CDR2 is YYNGEE. The CDR3 is 16 residues long. V lost 3 bases, J lost 0 bases, and 13 bases lay in between. DNA of the CDR3: TGTGCCAGCAGCGAACCCTCGTCCAGCTCTGGAAACACCATATATTTT. Protein: CASSEPSSSSGNTIYF.